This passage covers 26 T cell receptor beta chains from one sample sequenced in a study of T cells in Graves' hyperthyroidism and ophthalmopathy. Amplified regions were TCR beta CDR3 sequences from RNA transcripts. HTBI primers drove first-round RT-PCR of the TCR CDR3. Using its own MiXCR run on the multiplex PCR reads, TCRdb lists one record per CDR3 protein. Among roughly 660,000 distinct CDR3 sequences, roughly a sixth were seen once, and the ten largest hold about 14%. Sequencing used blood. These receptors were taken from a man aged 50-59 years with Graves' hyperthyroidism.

The CDR3 here is CATSDSGLAGNPDTQYF. CDR3 sequence (DNA): TGTGCCACCAGTGATTCTGGACTAGCGGGAAACCCAGATACGCAGTATTTT. The chain has TRBV24-1 and TRBJ2-3, with 12 bases aligning to TRBD2. With 2 bases clipped from V and 4 bases from J, the junction kept 6 bases outside the gene matches. The CDR3 contains 17 residues. The germline V gene has CDR1 KGHDR and CDR2 SFDVKD.

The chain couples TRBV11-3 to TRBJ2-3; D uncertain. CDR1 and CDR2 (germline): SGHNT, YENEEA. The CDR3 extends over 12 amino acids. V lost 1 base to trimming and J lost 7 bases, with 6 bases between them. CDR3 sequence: CASSLGQNTQYF. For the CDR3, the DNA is TGTGCCAGCAGCTTAGGACAAAATACGCAGTATTTT.

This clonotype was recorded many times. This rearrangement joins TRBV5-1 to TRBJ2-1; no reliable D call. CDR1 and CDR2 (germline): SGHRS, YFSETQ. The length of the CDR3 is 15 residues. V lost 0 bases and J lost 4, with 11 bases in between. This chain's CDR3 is CASSLADRAYNEQFF. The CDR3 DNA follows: TGCGCCAGCAGCTTGGCGGACCGGGCGTACAATGAGCAGTTCTTC.

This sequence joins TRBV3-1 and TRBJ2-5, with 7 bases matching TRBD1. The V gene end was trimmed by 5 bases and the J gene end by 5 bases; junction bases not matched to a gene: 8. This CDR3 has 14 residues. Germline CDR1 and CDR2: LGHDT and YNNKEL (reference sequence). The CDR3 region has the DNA TGTGCCAGCAGCTCGAACACAGGGGTCGAGACCCAGTACTTC. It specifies CASSSNTGVETQYF.

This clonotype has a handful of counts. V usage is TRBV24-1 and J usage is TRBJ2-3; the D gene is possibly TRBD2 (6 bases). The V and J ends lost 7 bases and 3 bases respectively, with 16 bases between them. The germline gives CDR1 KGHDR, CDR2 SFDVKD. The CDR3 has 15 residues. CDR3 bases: TGTGCCACCAGCTCAATCCGGGAGAGGACAGATACGCAGTATTTT. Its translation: CATSSIRERTDTQYF.

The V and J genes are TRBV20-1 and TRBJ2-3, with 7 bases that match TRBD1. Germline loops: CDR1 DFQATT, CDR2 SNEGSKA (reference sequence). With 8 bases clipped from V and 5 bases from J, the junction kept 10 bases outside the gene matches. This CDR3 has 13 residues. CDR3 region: CSQRGGAIDTQYF. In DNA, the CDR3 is TGCAGTCAGAGAGGGGGCGCGATAGATACGCAGTATTTT.

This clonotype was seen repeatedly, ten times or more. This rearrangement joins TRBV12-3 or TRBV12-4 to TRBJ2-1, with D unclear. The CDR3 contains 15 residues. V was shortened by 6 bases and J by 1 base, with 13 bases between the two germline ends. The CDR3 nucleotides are TGTGCCAGCAGCCGTCGATCAGGTTCCTACAATGAGCAGTTCTTC. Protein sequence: CASSRRSGSYNEQFF.

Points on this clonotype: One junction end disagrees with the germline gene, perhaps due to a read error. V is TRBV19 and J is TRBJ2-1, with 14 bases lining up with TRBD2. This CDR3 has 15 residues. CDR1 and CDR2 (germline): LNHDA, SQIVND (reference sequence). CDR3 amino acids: CAGSFGLAGGNEQFF. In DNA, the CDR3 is TGTGCCGGTAGTTTCGGACTAGCGGGAGGCAATGAGCAGTTCTTC.

DNA of the CDR3: TGCGCCAGCAGCTTGGAGGGTGGGGGGCCAACAAACACTGAAGCTTTCTTT. It specifies CASSLEGGGPTNTEAFF. The genes are TRBV5-1 and TRBJ1-1; D is possibly TRBD1 (6 bases). V was clipped by 0 bases and J by 2 bases, with 17 bases between them. Per germline, CDR1 SGHRS and CDR2 YFSETQ. This CDR3 region has 17 residues. Full variable domain (missing parts from reference TRBV5-1 and TRBJ1-1): KAGVTQTPRYLIKTRGQQVTLSCSPISGHRSVSWYQQTPGQGLQFLFEYFSETQRNKGNFPGRFSGRQFSNSRSEMNVSTLELGDSALYLCASSLEGGGPTNTEAFFGQGTRLTVV.

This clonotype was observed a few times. This CDR3 is CASSLGPWLRDEQFF. The CDR3 region has the DNA TGTGCCAGCAGTTTGGGGCCGTGGCTACGTGATGAGCAGTTCTTC. The gene calls are TRBV27 and TRBJ2-1, with D perhaps TRBD1 (5 bases). This CDR3 region has 15 residues. The germline CDR1 and CDR2 sequences are MNHEY and SMNVEV (reference sequence). V lost 3 bases to trimming and J lost 8 bases, with 17 bases between them.

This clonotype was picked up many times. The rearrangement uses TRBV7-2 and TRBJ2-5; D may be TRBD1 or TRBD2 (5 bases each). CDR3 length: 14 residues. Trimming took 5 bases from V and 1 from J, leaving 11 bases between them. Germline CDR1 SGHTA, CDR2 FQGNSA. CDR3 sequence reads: CASSRGPVQETQYF. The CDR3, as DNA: TGTGCCAGCAGCCGGGGACCGGTCCAAGAGACCCAGTACTTC.

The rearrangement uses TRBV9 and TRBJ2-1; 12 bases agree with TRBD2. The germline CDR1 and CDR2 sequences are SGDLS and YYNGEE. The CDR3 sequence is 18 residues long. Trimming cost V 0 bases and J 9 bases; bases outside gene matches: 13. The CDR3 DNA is TGTGCCAGCAGCGTAGCCCGAAACCCGACTAGCGGGAGACCTGAGCAGTTCTTC. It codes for CASSVARNPTSGRPEQFF.

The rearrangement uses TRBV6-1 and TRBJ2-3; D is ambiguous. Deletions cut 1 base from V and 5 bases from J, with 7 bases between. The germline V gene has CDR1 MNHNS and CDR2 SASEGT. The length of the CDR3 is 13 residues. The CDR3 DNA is TGTGCCAGCAGTGAAGGGGCCGGAGATACGCAGTATTTT. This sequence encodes CASSEGAGDTQYF.

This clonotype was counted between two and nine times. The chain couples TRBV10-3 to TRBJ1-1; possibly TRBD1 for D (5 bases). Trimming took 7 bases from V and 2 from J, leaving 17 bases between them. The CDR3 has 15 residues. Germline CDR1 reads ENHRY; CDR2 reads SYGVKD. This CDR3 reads CAITSGAEPNTEAFF. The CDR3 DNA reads TGTGCCATCACGAGTGGGGCAGAGCCCAACACTGAAGCTTTCTTT.

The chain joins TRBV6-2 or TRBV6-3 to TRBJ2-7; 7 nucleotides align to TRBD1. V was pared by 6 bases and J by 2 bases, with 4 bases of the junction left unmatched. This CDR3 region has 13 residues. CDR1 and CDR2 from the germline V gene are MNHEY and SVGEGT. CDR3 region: CASRSTGAYEQYF. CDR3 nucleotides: TGTGCCAGCAGATCAACAGGGGCCTACGAGCAGTACTTC.

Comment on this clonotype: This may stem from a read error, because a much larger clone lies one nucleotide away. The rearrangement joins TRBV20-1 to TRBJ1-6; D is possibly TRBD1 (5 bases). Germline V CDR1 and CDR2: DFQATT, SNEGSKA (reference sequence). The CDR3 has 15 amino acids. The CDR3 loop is CSPRILGRDGSPLHF. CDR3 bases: TGCAGTCCTAGAATTTTGGGCAGGGACGGTTCACCCCTCCACTTT.

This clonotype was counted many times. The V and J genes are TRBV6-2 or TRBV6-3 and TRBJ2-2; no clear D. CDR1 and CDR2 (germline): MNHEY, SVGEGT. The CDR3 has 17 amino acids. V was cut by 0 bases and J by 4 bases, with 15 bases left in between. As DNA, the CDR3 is TGTGCCAGCAGTTACTCGATAGTGACCAGCCCCACCGGGGAGCTGTTTTTT. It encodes CASSYSIVTSPTGELFF.

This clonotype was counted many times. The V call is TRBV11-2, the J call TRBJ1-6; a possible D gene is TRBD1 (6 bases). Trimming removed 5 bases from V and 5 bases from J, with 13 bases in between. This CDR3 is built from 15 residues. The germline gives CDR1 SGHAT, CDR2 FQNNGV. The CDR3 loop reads CASSRGQTNNSPLHF. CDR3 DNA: TGTGCCAGCAGCAGAGGACAGACAAATAATTCACCCCTCCACTTT.

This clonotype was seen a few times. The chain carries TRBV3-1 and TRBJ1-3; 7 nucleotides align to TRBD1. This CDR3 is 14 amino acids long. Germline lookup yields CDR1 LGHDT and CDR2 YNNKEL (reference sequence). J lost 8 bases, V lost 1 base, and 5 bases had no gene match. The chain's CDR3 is CASSQAGQEDTIYF. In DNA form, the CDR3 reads TGTGCCAGCAGCCAAGCCGGACAGGAGGACACCATATATTTT.

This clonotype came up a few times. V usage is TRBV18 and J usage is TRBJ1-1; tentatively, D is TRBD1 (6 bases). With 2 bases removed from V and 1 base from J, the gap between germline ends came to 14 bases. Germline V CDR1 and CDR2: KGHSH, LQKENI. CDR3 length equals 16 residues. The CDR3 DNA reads TGTGCCAGCTCACCATACGGGACAACGAGGAACACTGAAGCTTTCTTT. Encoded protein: CASSPYGTTRNTEAFF.

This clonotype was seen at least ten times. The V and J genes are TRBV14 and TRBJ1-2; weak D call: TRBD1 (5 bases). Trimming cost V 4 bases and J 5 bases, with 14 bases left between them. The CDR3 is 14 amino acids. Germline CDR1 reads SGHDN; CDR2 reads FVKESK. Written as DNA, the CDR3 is TGTGCCAGCAGCCGACTTTGGGGGGGTTATGGCTACACCTTC. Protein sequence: CASSRLWGGYGYTF.

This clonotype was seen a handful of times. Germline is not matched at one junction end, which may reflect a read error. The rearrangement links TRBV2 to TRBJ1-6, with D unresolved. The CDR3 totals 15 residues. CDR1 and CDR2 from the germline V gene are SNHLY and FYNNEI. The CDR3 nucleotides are TGTGCCAGCATCCGGCGGAGCATCGATAATCCACCCCTCCACTTT. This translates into CASIRRSIDNPPLHF.

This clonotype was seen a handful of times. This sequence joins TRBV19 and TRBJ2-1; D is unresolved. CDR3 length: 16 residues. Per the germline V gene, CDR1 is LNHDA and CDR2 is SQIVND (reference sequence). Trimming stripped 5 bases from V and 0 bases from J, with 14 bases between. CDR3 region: CASSSIIPSSYNEQFF. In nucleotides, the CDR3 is TGTGCCAGTAGTTCTATTATTCCCAGCTCCTACAATGAGCAGTTCTTC.

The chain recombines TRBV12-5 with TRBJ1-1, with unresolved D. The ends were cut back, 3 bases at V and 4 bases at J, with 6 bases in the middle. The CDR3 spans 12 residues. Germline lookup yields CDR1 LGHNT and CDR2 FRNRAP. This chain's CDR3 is CASGFRSTEAFF. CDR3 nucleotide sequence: TGTGCTAGTGGTTTCCGAAGCACTGAAGCTTTCTTT.

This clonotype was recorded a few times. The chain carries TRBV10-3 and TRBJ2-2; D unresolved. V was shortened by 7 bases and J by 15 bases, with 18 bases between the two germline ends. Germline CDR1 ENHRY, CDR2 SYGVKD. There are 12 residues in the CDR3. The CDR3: CAITSQYGRVFF. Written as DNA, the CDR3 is TGTGCCATCACCAGTCAATACGGTCGGGTGTTTTTT.

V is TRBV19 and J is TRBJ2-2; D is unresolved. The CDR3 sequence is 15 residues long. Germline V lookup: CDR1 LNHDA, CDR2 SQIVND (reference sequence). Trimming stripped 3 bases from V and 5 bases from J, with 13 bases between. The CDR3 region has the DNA TGTGCCAGTAGTATTAACAGTGTTGCAACCGGGGAGCTGTTTTTT. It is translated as CASSINSVATGELFF.